Below are 25 T cell receptor beta chains sequenced from a single sample in a study of shared clonotypes between healthy human individuals. The table came from immunoSEQ multiplex PCR; TCRdb's copy has only in-frame clones and leaves some out. The data hold roughly 450,000 clones, with 79% observed a single time. Sequencing was carried out using PBMCs. The receptor set was obtained from a middle-aged woman in good health. Some clones in this sample may be carry-over from other donors' samples.

The rearrangement links TRBV10-3 to TRBJ2-5, with TRBD1 matching 9 bases. V shed 6 bases and J 2 bases; nucleotides not matched to a gene: 7. The CDR3 has 15 amino acids. Germline-derived CDR1 and CDR2 are ENHRY and SYGVKD. The CDR3 here is CAIRTGGTSQETQYF. The DNA of the CDR3 is TGTGCCATCAGGACAGGGGGTACATCTCAAGAGACCCAGTACTTC.

This clone was counted many times. This specimen includes other DNA sequences encoding the same CDR3. The chain links TRBV11-2 to TRBJ2-7; 7 positions agree with TRBD2. CDR1 SGHAT and CDR2 FQNNGV come from the germline V gene. The ends lost 1 base at V and 3 bases at J; junction bases unmatched: 3. The CDR3 is 14 residues long. The CDR3 DNA reads TGTGCCAGCAGCTTAGGCGGGAGAAGCTACGAGCAGTACTTC. As protein: CASSLGGRSYEQYF.

The chain joins TRBV11-2 to TRBJ1-1; 7 nucleotides agree with TRBD1. Germline V CDR1 and CDR2: SGHAT, FQNNGV. The CDR3 runs to 13 residues. The V gene end was trimmed by 5 bases and the J gene end by 5 bases; junction bases not matched to a gene: 5. The CDR3 DNA follows: TGTGCCAGCAGCCCAAACAGGGGTACTGAAGCTTTCTTT. This codes for CASSPNRGTEAFF.

This clone occurred once. J is TRBJ2-7 and V is TRBV7-2; 14 positions match TRBD2. V shed 3 bases, J shed 3 bases, and the junction held 10 bases outside the gene matches. Germline V gene lookup returns CDR1 SGHTA and CDR2 FQGNSA. The CDR3 is 18 amino acids. The CDR3 coding sequence is TGTGCCAGCAGCTTGCCGGGACTAGCGGGAGCGAAGGGCTACGAGCAGTACTTC. It encodes CASSLPGLAGAKGYEQYF. Full variable domain (remainder filled in from reference TRBV7-2 and TRBJ2-7): GAGVSQSPSNKVTEKGKDVELRCDPISGHTALYWYRQSLGQGLEFLIYFQGNSAPDKSGLPSDRFSAERTGGSVSTLTIQRTQQEDSAVYLCASSLPGLAGAKGYEQYFGPGTRLTVT.

The chain couples TRBV28 to TRBJ2-3; 9 nucleotides agree with TRBD2. The CDR3 has 14 residues. Per germline, CDR1 MDHEN and CDR2 SYDVKM. V shed 7 bases and J 7 bases; nucleotides not matched to a gene: 9. The CDR3 sequence: CASTKAGGVNTQYF. The CDR3 region has the DNA TGTGCCAGCACCAAAGCGGGAGGTGTAAATACGCAGTATTTT.

This clone showed up just once. The J gene is TRBJ2-6, the V gene TRBV7-2; D uncertain. Trimming shortened V by 5 bases and J by 0 bases, and 8 bases separated the two germline ends. The germline gives CDR1 SGHTA, CDR2 FQGNSA. The CDR3 extends over 15 amino acids. The CDR3 sequence: CASSLWSSGANVLTF. The CDR3 DNA follows: TGTGCCAGCAGCCTATGGTCCTCTGGGGCCAACGTCCTGACTTTC.

The gene calls are TRBV7-9 and TRBJ2-5; D gene unclear. Deletions cut 4 bases from V and 4 bases from J, with 7 bases between. The CDR3 is 12 amino acids. Germline values: CDR1 SEHNR, CDR2 FQNEAQ (reference sequence). Written as DNA, the CDR3 is TGTGCCAGCAGCTACGCCAGAGAGACCCAGTACTTC. It yields the protein CASSYARETQYF.

The chain recombines TRBV28 with TRBJ2-2, with a weak D call TRBD1 (5 bases). Trimming cost V 5 bases and J 6 bases, with 25 bases left between them. Germline V lookup: CDR1 MDHEN, CDR2 SYDVKM. The CDR3 runs 18 residues. CDR3 protein: CASSKLSARRGWAGELFF. The CDR3 region has the DNA TGTGCCAGCAGTAAGCTAAGCGCGAGAAGGGGATGGGCCGGGGAGCTGTTTTTT.

The rearrangement uses TRBV6-6 and TRBJ1-1; TRBD1 matches at 7 bases. V shed 2 bases, J shed 7 bases, and the junction held 10 bases outside the gene matches. There are 15 residues in the CDR3. Looked up from germline, CDR1 is MNHNY and CDR2 is SVGAGI (reference sequence). CDR3 sequence reads: CASSYADRDYGEAFF. The CDR3 region has the DNA TGTGCCAGCAGTTACGCAGACAGGGACTATGGTGAAGCTTTCTTT.

The chain employs TRBV6-6 and TRBJ1-2; 8 positions match TRBD1. CDR1 MNHNY and CDR2 SVGAGI come from the germline V gene (reference sequence). V dropped 4 bases and J dropped 7; count of bases not matched to a gene: 5. CDR3 length: 13 residues. This CDR3 is CASSFDRGLGYTF. CDR3 DNA sequence: TGTGCCAGCAGTTTCGACAGGGGTCTTGGCTACACCTTC.

This clone was detected a few times. The chain links TRBV13 to TRBJ2-7; 11 bases align to TRBD2. Losses at the gene ends were 10 bases for V and 1 base for J; bases not matched to a gene: 9. The V gene's germline CDR1 is PRHDT and CDR2 FYEKMQ (reference sequence). The CDR3 has 15 residues. CDR3 residues: CATPGASGRSYEQYF. In nucleotides, the CDR3 is TGTGCCACACCCGGGGCTAGCGGGAGGTCCTACGAGCAGTACTTC.

The rearrangement uses TRBV9 and TRBJ1-1; the D is unclear. V lost 0 bases, J lost 1 base, and 10 bases lay in between. The CDR3 spans 15 residues. Germline V gene sequence: CDR1 SGDLS, CDR2 YYNGEE. In DNA, the CDR3 is TGTGCCAGCAGCGTAGCCTGGCGGTCGAACACTGAAGCTTTCTTT. Amino acid sequence: CASSVAWRSNTEAFF.

Only a few counts were recorded for this clone. The chain joins TRBV28 to TRBJ2-1; 12 bases are a match to TRBD2. The V gene's germline CDR1 is MDHEN and CDR2 SYDVKM. Trimming took 4 bases from V and 5 from J; bases not matched to a gene: 3. The CDR3 contains 15 residues. The CDR3 is CASSWTSGNHNEQFF. DNA of the CDR3: TGTGCCAGCAGTTGGACTAGCGGGAACCACAATGAGCAGTTCTTC. Drawing the rest from reference TRBV28 and TRBJ2-1, the complete variable domain is DVKVTQSSRYLVKRTGEKVFLECVQDMDHENMFWYRQDPGLGLRLIYFSYDVKMKEKGDIPEGYSVSREKKERFSLILESASTNQTSMYLCASSWTSGNHNEQFFGPGTRLTVL.

For the CDR3, the DNA is TGTGCCAGCAGTTACAACAGGCTCTACGAGCAGTACTTC. Protein: CASSYNRLYEQYF. The rearrangement links TRBV6-5 to TRBJ2-7; D possibly corresponds to TRBD1 (5 bases). The CDR3 has 13 residues. Germline V gene sequence: CDR1 MNHEY, CDR2 SVGAGI. Trimming pared 2 bases from V and 3 bases from J, leaving 8 bases between.

The V call is TRBV6-1, the J call TRBJ1-4; TRBD1 aligns across 11 bases. The CDR3 is made up of 15 amino acids. Germline CDR1 MNHNS, CDR2 SASEGT. V dropped 1 base and J dropped 8; count of bases not matched to a gene: 3. CDR3 in amino acids: CASSEVRTGGEKLFF. CDR3 nucleotide sequence: TGTGCCAGCAGTGAAGTGCGGACAGGGGGCGAAAAACTGTTTTTT.

The chain combines TRBV6-4 with TRBJ2-1; TRBD1 matches 9 bases. Trimming removed 0 bases from V and 9 bases from J; junction bases left unmatched: 6. The V gene's germline CDR1 is MRHNA and CDR2 SNTAGT. The CDR3 is 15 residues long. CDR3 nucleotide sequence: TGTGCCAGCAGTGACTCGACGGGACAGGGCAGTGAGCAGTTCTTC. Translated, it gives CASSDSTGQGSEQFF.

This chain connects TRBV18 to TRBJ1-5, with TRBD1 as a possible D gene (5 bases). The CDR3 is 15 residues long. Germline V CDR1 and CDR2: KGHSH, LQKENI. V was pared by 4 bases and J by 8 bases, with 18 bases between. The CDR3 DNA reads as TGTGCCAGCTCACAGGGACCCTTCGATGAAAAGCCCCAGCATTTT. It is translated as CASSQGPFDEKPQHF.

The gene calls are TRBV19 and TRBJ2-7; D is unresolved. The V and J ends lost 6 bases and 3 bases respectively, with 18 bases between them. In germline, CDR1 is LNHDA, CDR2 SQIVND (reference sequence). The CDR3 is 15 amino acids. The CDR3 DNA follows: TGTGCCAGTAGCAAGGACGTATCCATGGGCTACGAGCAGTACTTC. Encoded protein: CASSKDVSMGYEQYF.

The genes are TRBV5-4 and TRBJ2-2; 8 bases map to TRBD1. The germline CDR1 and CDR2 sequences are SGHNT and YYREEE (reference sequence). The V segment lost 1 base and the J segment 0 bases; nucleotides outside the gene matches: 2. The CDR3 is 16 residues long. CDR3 residues: CASSLPGGANTGELFF. In DNA, the CDR3 is TGTGCCAGCAGCTTGCCAGGGGGCGCGAACACCGGGGAGCTGTTTTTT.

This clone was seen a single time. The J gene is TRBJ1-1, the V gene TRBV19; the D gene is possibly TRBD1 (6 bases). Trimming took 5 bases from V and 1 from J, leaving 14 bases between them. The V gene's germline CDR1 is LNHDA and CDR2 SQIVND (reference sequence). The length of the CDR3 is 15 residues. For the CDR3, the DNA is TGTGCCAGTAGTCGGTCCAGGGGTGGGAACACTGAAGCTTTCTTT. Translating gives CASSRSRGGNTEAFF. The full variable domain, with the rest looked up from reference TRBV19 and TRBJ1-1, is DGGITQSPKYLFRKEGQNVTLSCEQNLNHDAMYWYRQDPGQGLRLIYYSQIVNDFQKGDIAEGYSVSREKKESFPLTVTSAQKNPTAFYLCASSRSRGGNTEAFFGQGTRLTVV.

The sample holds a few counts of this clone. The CDR3 DNA follows: TGTGCCAGCACTCGCGGACTAGGCAATGAGCAGTTCTTC. This gives the protein CASTRGLGNEQFF. The rearrangement joins TRBV28 to TRBJ2-1; 7 bases map to TRBD2. The CDR3 sequence is 13 residues long. The junction had 6 bases not matched to a gene; V was cut back by 7 bases and J by 6 bases. CDR1 and CDR2 (germline): MDHEN, SYDVKM.

Concerning this clone: The junction departs from germline at one end; a sequencing error may be responsible. The V gene is TRBV5-6, the J gene TRBJ2-7; D might be TRBD2 (5 bases). The CDR3 is made up of 12 amino acids. Per germline, CDR1 SGHDT and CDR2 YYEEEE. CDR3 sequence reads: CASSLGIGGLRF. DNA for the CDR3: TGTGCCAGCAGCTTGGGAATAGGCGGGTTACGCTTC.

The J gene is TRBJ1-1, the V gene TRBV11-2, with D possibly matching TRBD1 (5 bases). The V gene's germline CDR1 is SGHAT and CDR2 FQNNGV. With 1 base removed from V and 1 base from J, the gap between germline ends came to 10 bases. CDR3 length: 15 residues. CDR3 DNA sequence: TGTGCCAGCAGCTTAGTAGCAGGGCGGAACACTGAAGCTTTCTTT. Translated, it gives CASSLVAGRNTEAFF.

This sequence joins TRBV28 and TRBJ1-1; D not resolved. Looked up from germline, CDR1 is MDHEN and CDR2 is SYDVKM. The ends were cut back, 2 bases at V and 4 bases at J, with 8 bases in the middle. This CDR3 has 13 residues. CDR3 in amino acids: CASSLPSRTEAFF. CDR3 nucleotide sequence: TGTGCCAGCAGTTTACCGAGTCGCACTGAAGCTTTCTTT.

The rearrangement joins TRBV9 to TRBJ2-1, with 11 bases matching TRBD2. The V gene end was trimmed by 3 bases and the J gene end by 4 bases; junction bases not matched to a gene: 9. Germline values: CDR1 SGDLS, CDR2 YYNGEE. The CDR3 loop spans 17 amino acids. The CDR3 sequence: CASSAPGTSGGYNEQFF. The CDR3 nucleotides are TGTGCCAGCAGCGCCCCCGGGACTAGCGGTGGTTACAATGAGCAGTTCTTC.